This section outlines one T cell receptor beta chain sequence together with its context. Profiled with immunoSEQ multiplex PCR; TCRdb holds only in-frame clones, not every one. The sample contains hundreds of thousands of clones, 73% of which appear only once. The V and J ends lost 0 bases and 9 bases respectively, with 8 bases between them. Per the germline V gene, CDR1 is SGHNT and CDR2 is YYREEE (reference sequence). The length of the CDR3 is 12 residues. The source of the sample is a study of shared clonotypes between healthy human individuals. V and J are TRBV5-4 and TRBJ2-3; D is perhaps TRBD2 (5 bases). The sample comprised memory CD4+ T cells sorted from blood. Sample subset: CD45RA-negative fraction. The sequence came from a woman aged 25 to 39 in good health. The CDR3 nucleotides read TGTGCCAGCAGCTTGGACGAGGGAACGCAGTATTTT. Residues: CASSLDEGTQYF.